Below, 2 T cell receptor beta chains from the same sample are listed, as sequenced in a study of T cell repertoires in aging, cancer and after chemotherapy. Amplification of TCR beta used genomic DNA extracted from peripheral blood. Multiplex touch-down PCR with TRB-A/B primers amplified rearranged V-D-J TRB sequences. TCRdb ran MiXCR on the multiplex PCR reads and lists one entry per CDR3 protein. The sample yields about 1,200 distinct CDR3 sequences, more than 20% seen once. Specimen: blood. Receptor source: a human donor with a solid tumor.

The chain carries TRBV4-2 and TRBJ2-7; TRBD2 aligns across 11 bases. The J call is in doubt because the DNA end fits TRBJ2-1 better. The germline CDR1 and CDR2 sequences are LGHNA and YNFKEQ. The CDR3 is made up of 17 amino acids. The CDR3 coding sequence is TGTGCCAGCAGCCAAGGGGATGGTAGCGGGAGGGACAATGAGCAGTTCTTC. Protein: CASSQGDGSGRDNEQFF.

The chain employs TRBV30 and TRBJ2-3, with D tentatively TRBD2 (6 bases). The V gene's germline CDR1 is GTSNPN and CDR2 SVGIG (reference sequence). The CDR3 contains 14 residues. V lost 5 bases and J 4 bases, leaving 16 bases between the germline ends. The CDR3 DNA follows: TGTGCCTGGGGTGGTCTGGGGGGTTCAGATACGCAGTATTTT. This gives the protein CAWGGLGGSDTQYF.